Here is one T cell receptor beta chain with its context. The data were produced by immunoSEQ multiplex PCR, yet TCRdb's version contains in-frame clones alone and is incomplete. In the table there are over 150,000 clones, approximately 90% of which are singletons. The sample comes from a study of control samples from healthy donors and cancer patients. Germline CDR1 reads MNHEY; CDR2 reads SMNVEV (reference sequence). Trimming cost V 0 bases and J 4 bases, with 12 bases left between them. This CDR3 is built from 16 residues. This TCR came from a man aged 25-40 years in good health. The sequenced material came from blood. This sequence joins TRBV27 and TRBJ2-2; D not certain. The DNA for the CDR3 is TGTGCCAGCAGTTTATCGGGCAGGAACCCCACCGGGGAGCTGTTTTTT. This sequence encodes CASSLSGRNPTGELFF.